The TCR beta chain described here comes from a study of T-cell reconstitution after alpha-beta-depleted transplantation in children. This clonotype was seen repeatedly, ten times or more. Unique molecular identifiers were built into the TCRbeta library. In TCRdb, the PCR reads were re-called with MiXCR into one record per CDR3 protein. Here the sample spans 350,000 to 450,000 distinct CDR3 sequences, 20% being singletons. V lost 3 bases, J lost 0 bases, and 9 bases lay in between. CDR3 length: 14 residues. The V gene's germline CDR1 is DFQATT and CDR2 SNEGSKA (reference sequence). This chain uses TRBV20-1 with TRBJ1-5; D may be TRBD1 (6 bases). The source is a human donor who donated a stem cell graft to a child with acute myeloid leukemia. The sequencing here drew on PBMCs from the stem cell graft donor, taken from the stem cell graft. The CDR3 spells CSARTGISNQPQHF. In DNA, the CDR3 is TGCAGTGCTAGGACAGGCATTAGCAATCAGCCCCAGCATTTT.